Below are 3 T cell receptor beta chains sequenced from a single sample in a study of cytomegalovirus exposure and HLA in healthy donors. Both 60 Vbeta primers and 13 Jbeta primers went into the PCR. TCRdb's copy holds only in-frame clones and misses some; the assay was immunoSEQ multiplex PCR. The data hold some 170,000 clones, with 80% to 90% observed a single time. What was sequenced was PBMCs. The receptors here all came from a young woman in good health and CMV-seronegative.

The chain is built from TRBV10-1 and TRBJ2-3; TRBD1 matches 9 bases. The germline V gene encodes CDR1 WNHNN and CDR2 SYGVQD (reference sequence). The V and J ends lost 3 bases and 5 bases, in that order; junction bases with no gene match: 6. The length of the CDR3 is 15 residues. CDR3 coding DNA: TGCGCCAGCAGTGACACAGGGGGCAAGGGAGATACGCAGTATTTT. It translates to CASSDTGGKGDTQYF.

This chain uses TRBV2 with TRBJ2-3; 7 bases are shared with TRBD1. This CDR3 is 14 amino acids long. CDR1 and CDR2 (germline): SNHLY, FYNNEI. The trim removed 3 bases at V and 11 bases at J, leaving 11 bases unmatched. As DNA, the CDR3 is TGTGCCAGCAGTGACGAGGGGGCCGGAGGTAGGCAGTATTTT. This gives the protein CASSDEGAGGRQYF.

V gene TRBV27 combines with J gene TRBJ2-3; the D is unclear. The germline V and J ends were trimmed by 2 bases and 6 bases, with 9 bases remaining between them. The CDR3 consists of 13 residues. Per germline, CDR1 MNHEY and CDR2 SMNVEV (reference sequence). CDR3 sequence (DNA): TGTGCCAGCAGTTTAACACCCCCGGATACGCAGTATTTT. Its translation: CASSLTPPDTQYF.